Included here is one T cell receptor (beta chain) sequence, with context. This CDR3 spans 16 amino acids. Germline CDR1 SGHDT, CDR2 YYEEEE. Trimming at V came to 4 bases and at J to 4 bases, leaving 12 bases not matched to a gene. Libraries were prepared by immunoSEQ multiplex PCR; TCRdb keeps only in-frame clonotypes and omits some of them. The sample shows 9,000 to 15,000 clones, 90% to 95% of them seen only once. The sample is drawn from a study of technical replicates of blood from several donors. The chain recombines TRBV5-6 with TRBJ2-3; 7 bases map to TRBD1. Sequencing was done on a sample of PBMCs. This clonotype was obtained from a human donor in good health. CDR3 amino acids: CASSQMTGSGADTQYF. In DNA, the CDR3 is TGTGCCAGCAGCCAAATGACAGGGTCTGGTGCAGATACGCAGTATTTT. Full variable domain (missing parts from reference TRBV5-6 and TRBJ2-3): DAGVTQSPTHLIKTRGQQVTLRCSPKSGHDTVSWYQQALGQGPQFIFQYYEEEERQRGNFPDRFSGHQFPNYSSELNVNALLLGDSALYLCASSQMTGSGADTQYFGPGTRLTVL.